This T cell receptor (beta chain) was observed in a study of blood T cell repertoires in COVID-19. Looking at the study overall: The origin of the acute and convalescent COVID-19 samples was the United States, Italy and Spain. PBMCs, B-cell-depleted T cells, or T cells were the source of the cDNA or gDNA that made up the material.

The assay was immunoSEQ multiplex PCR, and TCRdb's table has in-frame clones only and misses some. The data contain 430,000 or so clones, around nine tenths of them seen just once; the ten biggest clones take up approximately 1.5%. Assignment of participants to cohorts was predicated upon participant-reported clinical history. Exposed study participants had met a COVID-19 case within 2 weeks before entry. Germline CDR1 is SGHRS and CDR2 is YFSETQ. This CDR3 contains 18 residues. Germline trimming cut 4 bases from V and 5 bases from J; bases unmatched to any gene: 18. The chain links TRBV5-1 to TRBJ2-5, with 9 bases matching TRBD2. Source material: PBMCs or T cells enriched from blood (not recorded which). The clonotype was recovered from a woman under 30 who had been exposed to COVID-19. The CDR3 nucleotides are TGCGCCAGCAGCAACCAGGTCGGACGCGGGGGGGCCGGGGAGACCCAGTACTTC. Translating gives CASSNQVGRGGAGETQYF.